This T cell receptor beta chain was sequenced during a study of shared clonotypes between healthy human individuals. Assay used: immunoSEQ multiplex PCR; TCRdb lists only in-frame clones, some missing. The data contain 2 million to 2.5 million clones, approximately 96% of them singletons. This clone is a singleton in its sample. CDR1 is GTSNPN and CDR2 is SVGIG in the germline V gene (reference sequence). CDR3 length: 15 amino acids. Trimming took 4 bases from V and 4 from J, leaving 17 bases between them. The material sequenced was naive CD4+ T cells sorted from blood. Subset described: CD45RA+ positively selected. This receptor was obtained from a man between 18 and 35 years old in good health. The chain employs TRBV30 and TRBJ1-5; possible D gene TRBD1, 5 bases. The CDR3 loop reads CAWTTTGLLNQPQHF. The DNA of the CDR3 is TGTGCCTGGACCACTACGGGACTTCTAAATCAGCCCCAGCATTTT.